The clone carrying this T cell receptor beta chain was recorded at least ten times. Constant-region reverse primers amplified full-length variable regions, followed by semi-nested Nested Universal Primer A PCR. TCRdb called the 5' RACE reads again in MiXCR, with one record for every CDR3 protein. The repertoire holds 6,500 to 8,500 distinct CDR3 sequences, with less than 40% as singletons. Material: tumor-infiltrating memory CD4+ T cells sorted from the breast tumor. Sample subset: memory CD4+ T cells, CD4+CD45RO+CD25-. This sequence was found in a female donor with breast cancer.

The CDR3 DNA reads TGTGCCATCCGTTCGGGCCAGGAGAATTACAATGAGCAGTTCTTC. Protein: CAIRSGQENYNEQFF. V usage is TRBV10-3 and J usage is TRBJ2-1, with D unresolved. The V gene lost 8 bases and the J gene lost 4 bases, with 18 bases spanning the gap. The CDR3 is 15 residues long. CDR1 and CDR2 (germline): ENHRY, SYGVKD.